This record covers a single T cell receptor beta chain. Its antigen remains unidentified. The PCR ran on 60 Vbeta and 13 Jbeta primers. Some clones are missing from TCRdb's copy, which holds only in-frame ones; the method was immunoSEQ multiplex PCR. The sample consists of about 150,000 clones, roughly 80% of them appearing once. V lost 1 base and J lost 5; bases outside the gene matches: 11. There are 16 residues in the CDR3. The germline V gene encodes CDR1 SGHVS and CDR2 FNYEAQ. This record belongs to a study of cytomegalovirus exposure and HLA in healthy donors. Study conclusions and caveats: Later on, an analysis tied 15,000 to 20,000 TCR beta sequences to HLA alleles at 0.05 false discovery rate.

This chain links TRBV7-6 with TRBJ2-7; 7 bases agree with TRBD1. The source is a man in his forties in good health and CMV-seropositive. The sequenced material came from PBMCs. Written as DNA, the CDR3 is TGTGCCAGCAGCTTAGTGCAAGGACAGGCCCCCAACGAGCAGTACTTC. The encoded protein is CASSLVQGQAPNEQYF.